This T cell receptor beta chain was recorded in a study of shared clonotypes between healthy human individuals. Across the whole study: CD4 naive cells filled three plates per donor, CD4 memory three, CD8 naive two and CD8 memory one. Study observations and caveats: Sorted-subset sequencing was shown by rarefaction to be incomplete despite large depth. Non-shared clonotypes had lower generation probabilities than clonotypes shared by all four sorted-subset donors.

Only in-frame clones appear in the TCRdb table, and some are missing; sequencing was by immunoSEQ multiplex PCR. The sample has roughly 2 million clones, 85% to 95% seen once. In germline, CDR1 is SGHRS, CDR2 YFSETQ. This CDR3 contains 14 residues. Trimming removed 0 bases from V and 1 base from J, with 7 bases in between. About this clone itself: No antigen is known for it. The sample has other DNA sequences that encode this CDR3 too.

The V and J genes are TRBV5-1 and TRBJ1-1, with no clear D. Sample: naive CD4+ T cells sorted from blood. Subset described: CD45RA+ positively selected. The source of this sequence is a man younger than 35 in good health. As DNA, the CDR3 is TGCGCCAGCAGCTTGGTAGGCGCGAACACTGAAGCTTTCTTT. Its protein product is CASSLVGANTEAFF.